This record concerns one T cell receptor beta chain sequence. The CDR3 sequence is 14 residues long. CDR1 is SGHRS and CDR2 is YFSETQ in the germline V gene. V was shortened by 5 bases and J by 3 bases, with 14 bases between the two germline ends. Repertoires were generated with immunoSEQ multiplex PCR, while TCRdb's copy carries only in-frame clones and drops some. The sample lists about 120,000 clones, 85% to 95% occurring once. This entry is derived from a study of T cell responses to AZD1222 COVID-19 vaccine. This chain joins TRBV5-1 and TRBJ1-1; D is possibly TRBD1 (5 bases). This clonotype was obtained from an adult who received the AZD1222 COVID-19 vaccine. Sequenced here: peripheral blood, sampled 28 days after the second AZD1222 dose. DNA for the CDR3: TGCGCCAGCAGTTCCGGGACTTTGGACACTGAAGCTTTCTTT. This encodes CASSSGTLDTEAFF.